Below are 9 T cell receptor beta chains sequenced from a single sample in a study of blood T cell repertoires in COVID-19. Generated by immunoSEQ multiplex PCR, the TCRdb table keeps only in-frame clones and is missing some. The table shows fewer than 80,000 clones, with 74% occurring only once. Sequencing was carried out using peripheral blood. These receptors were taken from an elderly woman with acute or convalescent COVID-19.

The chain couples TRBV3-1 (or the pseudogene TRBV3-2) to TRBJ2-3; D ambiguous. Per the germline V gene, CDR1 is LGHDT and CDR2 is YNNKEL (reference sequence). The CDR3 is 16 amino acids. The V gene lost 4 bases and the J gene lost 5 bases, with 19 bases spanning the gap. For the CDR3, the DNA is TGTGCCAGCAGCCTCGGTGGAGCGCTTATGATAGATACGCAGTATTTT. This translates into CASSLGGALMIDTQYF.

V and J are TRBV6-5 and TRBJ2-1; 7 nucleotides agree with TRBD2. CDR1 is MNHEY, CDR2 SVGAGI, per germline. This CDR3 contains 11 residues. After removal of 8 bases from V and 16 bases from J, the junction contained 11 bases not matched to a gene. The CDR3 loop is CASQRGSYFFF. The CDR3 DNA reads TGTGCCAGCCAGCGGGGTTCGTACTTCTTCTTC.

This chain connects TRBV6-2 or TRBV6-3 to TRBJ2-1; possibly TRBD1 for D (5 bases). CDR3 size: 14 residues. Trimming took 0 bases from V and 9 from J, leaving 12 bases between them. From germline, CDR1 is MNHEY and CDR2 SVGEGT. The CDR3 protein is CASSYSKGNGEQFF. DNA of the CDR3: TGTGCCAGCAGTTACTCGAAGGGGAACGGTGAGCAGTTCTTC.

This clone has more than one count but fewer than ten. V and J are TRBV7-9 and TRBJ2-7; no clear D gene. This CDR3 is built from 13 residues. Trimming pared 7 bases from V and 2 bases from J, leaving 12 bases between. Germline-derived CDR1 and CDR2 are SEHNR and FQNEAQ (reference sequence). CDR3 in amino acids: CASTHSRTYEQYF. CDR3 in DNA: TGTGCCAGCACCCACAGTAGGACCTACGAGCAGTACTTC.

The chain has TRBV5-4 and TRBJ2-2; 7 bases map to TRBD2. The V segment lost 4 bases and the J segment 3 bases; nucleotides outside the gene matches: 6. Germline CDR1 is SGHNT and CDR2 is YYREEE (reference sequence). This CDR3 comprises 15 residues. Written as DNA, the CDR3 is TGTGCCAGCAGCCCGGGGGGATACGACACCGGGGAGCTGTTTTTT. This translates into CASSPGGYDTGELFF.

The table lists this clone with a count of one. The chain uses TRBV5-1 and TRBJ2-1; unclear D gene. Per germline, CDR1 SGHRS and CDR2 YFSETQ. Trimming pared 0 bases from V and 15 bases from J, leaving 16 bases between. The CDR3 is 13 amino acids. In nucleotides, the CDR3 is TGCGCCAGCAGCTTGGGCGACCCAGCGTGGCGGTTCTTC. Translation gives CASSLGDPAWRFF.

V is TRBV28 and J is TRBJ2-1; D perhaps matches TRBD1 (6 bases). Germline V gene data show CDR1 as MDHEN and CDR2 as SYDVKM. The CDR3 sequence is 14 residues long. V lost 6 bases to trimming and J lost 5 bases, with 14 bases between them. CDR3 sequence (DNA): TGTGCCAGCAGGAGCCAGGGGTTGCACAATGAGCAGTTCTTC. It is translated as CASRSQGLHNEQFF.

This clone was picked up a small number of times. The gene calls are TRBV28 and TRBJ2-7; D is possibly TRBD2 (5 bases). Germline V lookup: CDR1 MDHEN, CDR2 SYDVKM. This CDR3 is built from 13 residues. Trimming left V 6 bases short and J 5 bases short, with 14 bases between. The CDR3 loop reads CASRMSLGDEQYF. The CDR3 coding sequence is TGTGCCAGCAGAATGTCCCTGGGAGACGAGCAGTACTTC. The entire variable domain, with the rest obtained from reference TRBV28 and TRBJ2-7, is as follows: DVKVTQSSRYLVKRTGEKVFLECVQDMDHENMFWYRQDPGLGLRLIYFSYDVKMKEKGDIPEGYSVSREKKERFSLILESASTNQTSMYLCASRMSLGDEQYFGPGTRLTVT.

This clone has only a few counts. This chain links TRBV3-1 (or the pseudogene TRBV3-2) with TRBJ1-5; D ambiguous. Germline V gene data show CDR1 as LGHDT and CDR2 as YNNKEL (reference sequence). The CDR3 loop spans 13 amino acids. Between the trimmed V and J ends, which lost 0 bases and 3 bases, there was a span of 3 bases. This CDR3 is CASSQDINQPQHF. CDR3 coding DNA: TGTGCCAGCAGCCAAGACATCAATCAGCCCCAGCATTTT.